The rows below give T cell receptor beta chains drawn from one sample of a study of shared clonotypes between healthy human individuals. Produced via immunoSEQ multiplex PCR; TCRdb's table is partial and in-frame only. The sample lists about 490,000 clones; about 72% were seen once. Material for sequencing was PBMCs. The receptors stem from a woman aged 40 to 49 in good health. Some clones in this sample may be carry-over from other donors' samples. CDR3s include the opening cysteine and the closing phenylalanine or tryptophan. A D gene is named only where the DNA matches it firmly. Not all rows give a size; the values are once, few, many and, for expanded clones, a class.

CDR3 DNA	CDR3 protein	J gene	D gene	V gene	clone size
TGTGCCAGCAGCTCGACCCTGAGGGGGCTGACAGATACGCAGTATTTT	CASSSTLRGLTDTQYF	TRBJ2-3	TRBD1	TRBV7-3	-
TGTGCCAGCAGCTTAGTCGGTTCTAGCGGAGCGGCTAACAATGAGCAGTTCTTC	CASSLVGSSGAANNEQFF	TRBJ2-1	TRBD2	TRBV7-6	-
TGTGCCAGCAGGCTAGCGAGAGCCTACAATGAGCAGTTCTTC	CASRLARAYNEQFF	TRBJ2-1	-	TRBV6-1	-
TGCGCCAGCAGCCCCCAAGGACTAGCCCCAGAGACCCAGTACTTC	CASSPQGLAPETQYF	TRBJ2-5	TRBD2	TRBV4-1	once
TGTGCCTGGAGTGTCGACCCGGGACAGGGGCGCGTTGGCTACACCTTC	CAWSVDPGQGRVGYTF	TRBJ1-2	TRBD1	TRBV30	-
TGTGCCAGCAGTTACTCGCTAGCTGGTACAGATACGCAGTATTTT	CASSYSLAGTDTQYF	TRBJ2-3	-	TRBV6-6	few
TGCGCCAGCAGCTCGAACATACTAGCGGGAGGATACGAGCAGTACTTC	CASSSNILAGGYEQYF	TRBJ2-7	TRBD2	TRBV5-1	-
TGTGCCAGTTCCCCTCAAAGTAAAGGGGGCTACGAGCAGTACTTC	CASSPQSKGGYEQYF	TRBJ2-7	-	TRBV19	-
TGTGCCAGCAGCTTAGAGGGACTCAGATACAATGAGCAGTTCTTC	CASSLEGLRYNEQFF	TRBJ2-1	-	TRBV7-2	-
TGTGCCAGCAGTTTGGTTCACGCGAACACTGAAGCTTTCTTT	CASSLVHANTEAFF	TRBJ1-1	-	TRBV28	-
TGTGCCAGCGTACGTTGGGGGACAAACACTGAAGCTTTCTTT	CASVRWGTNTEAFF	TRBJ1-1	-	TRBV5-5	once
TGCGCCAGCAGCCAAGGAAGTGTCAGGGAGAGCTATGGCTACACCTTC	CASSQGSVRESYGYTF	TRBJ1-2	-	TRBV4-1	-
TGTGCCAGCAGCTGGACGGGAGATACGCAGTATTTT	CASSWTGDTQYF	TRBJ2-3	-	TRBV7-8	-
TGTGCTAGTGGTCCAGATACACGGAGCGGGGACGGAATCCAAGAGACCCAGTACTTC	CASGPDTRSGDGIQETQYF	TRBJ2-5	TRBD2	TRBV12-5	-
TGTGCCAGCAGTGAAGCGCTAGGACTAGCGAGCCTCGGGCAGTTCTTC	CASSEALGLASLGQFF	TRBJ2-1	TRBD2	TRBV6-1	-
TGTGCCAGCAGCGTGGGCCTCGGGGGTTCACCCCTCCACTTT	CASSVGLGGSPLHF	TRBJ1-6	-	TRBV9	-
TGTGCCAGCAGCCTCCGGGGGACTAGCGGTTCTCCCTCCTACGAGCAGTACTTC	CASSLRGTSGSPSYEQYF	TRBJ2-7	TRBD2	TRBV11-2	-
TGTGCCAGCAGTTCCGGGACTGCCTCCTACGAGCAGTACTTC	CASSSGTASYEQYF	TRBJ2-7	-	TRBV7-6	-
TGTGCCAGCAGCTTTTCTGAGTTTGGGTTCTTC	CASSFSEFGFF	TRBJ2-1	-	TRBV7-2	once
TGTGCCAGCAGTTTAACTGGACAAGCTCCCTATGGCTACACCTTC	CASSLTGQAPYGYTF	TRBJ1-2	-	TRBV28	once
TGCGCCAGCAGCTTGTTGGGGCCGGGGGACACTGAAGCTTTCTTT	CASSLLGPGDTEAFF	TRBJ1-1	-	TRBV5-1	few
TGTGCCAGCACTAGACTAGCGGGAGGTAACGAGCAGTACTTC	CASTRLAGGNEQYF	TRBJ2-7	TRBD2	TRBV6-5	-
TGTGCCAGCAGCTTAAATGGGGGACCAGATACGCAGTATTTT	CASSLNGGPDTQYF	TRBJ2-3	-	TRBV7-3	-
TGTGCCAGCTCACCGATAGTGGGCCAGAACACTGAAGCTTTCTTT	CASSPIVGQNTEAFF	TRBJ1-1	-	TRBV18	few